This is a list of T cell receptor beta chains from one sample in a study of blood T cell repertoires in COVID-19. The table came from immunoSEQ multiplex PCR; TCRdb's copy has only in-frame clones and leaves some out. Of about 250,000 clones in the sample, over 80% were seen once. The sample was PBMCs or T cells enriched from blood (not recorded which). All receptors derive from a woman in her forties who had been exposed to COVID-19. CDR3s leave out the opening cysteine and the closing phenylalanine or tryptophan. Each record gives: J gene, V gene, CDR3 length, CDR3 protein.

j_gene: TRBJ1-1
v_gene: TRBV18
len: 13
CDR3aa: ASSTGQGVNTEAF

j_gene: TRBJ2-1
v_gene: TRBV5-1
len: 11
CDR3aa: ASSFGTSNEQF

j_gene: TRBJ2-2
v_gene: TRBV5-1
len: 12
CDR3aa: ASSLDSNTGELF

j_gene: TRBJ1-5
v_gene: TRBV30
len: 13
CDR3aa: AWSTGGVSNQPQH

j_gene: TRBJ2-2
v_gene: TRBV24-1
len: 11
CDR3aa: ATTNSQTGELF

j_gene: TRBJ1-5
v_gene: TRBV6-6
len: 13
CDR3aa: ASSYSAGNNQPQH

j_gene: TRBJ1-6
v_gene: TRBV5-8
len: 13
CDR3aa: ASSAGQGANSPLH

j_gene: TRBJ1-3
v_gene: TRBV30
len: 12
CDR3aa: AWSETGGGNTIY

j_gene: TRBJ1-2
v_gene: TRBV9
len: 11
CDR3aa: ASSVEGVGGYT

j_gene: TRBJ2-3
v_gene: TRBV21-1
len: 17
CDR3aa: ASSNFLFLAGKSTDTQY

j_gene: TRBJ2-7
v_gene: TRBV29-1
len: 12
CDR3aa: SVEEDTSSYEQY

j_gene: TRBJ1-2
v_gene: TRBV7-9
len: 16
CDR3aa: ASSLGVIKGHIDYGYT

j_gene: TRBJ1-5
v_gene: TRBV2
len: 17
CDR3aa: ASSEIQGTLKTSNQPQH

j_gene: TRBJ1-2
v_gene: TRBV5-4
len: 10
CDR3aa: ASSPGTGGYT

j_gene: TRBJ1-5
v_gene: TRBV10-3
len: 12
CDR3aa: AISVGQGNQPQH

j_gene: TRBJ2-6
v_gene: TRBV6-2/TRBV6-3
len: 15
CDR3aa: ASSPPQGLSGANVLT

j_gene: TRBJ1-2
v_gene: TRBV28
len: 12
CDR3aa: ASSLPGTAYGYT

j_gene: TRBJ1-2
v_gene: TRBV7-9
len: 11
CDR3aa: ASSYGRGDGYT

j_gene: TRBJ1-4
v_gene: TRBV11-3
len: 14
CDR3aa: ASSLSSGTGKEKLF

j_gene: TRBJ2-7
v_gene: TRBV28
len: 12
CDR3aa: ASSSDRLSYEQY

j_gene: TRBJ1-6
v_gene: TRBV28
len: 12
CDR3aa: ASTTASYNSPLH

j_gene: TRBJ1-1
v_gene: TRBV7-3
len: 11
CDR3aa: ASSFSGVTEAF

j_gene: TRBJ2-3
v_gene: TRBV18
len: 14
CDR3aa: ASSPISGGATDTQY

j_gene: TRBJ2-2
v_gene: TRBV3-1/TRBV3-2
len: 11
CDR3aa: ASSSGGTGELF

j_gene: TRBJ1-6
v_gene: TRBV28
len: 15
CDR3aa: ASSLPTLSSYNSPLH

j_gene: TRBJ1-2
v_gene: TRBV5-8
len: 9
CDR3aa: ASNSLGTHS

j_gene: TRBJ2-1
v_gene: TRBV4-2
len: 19
CDR3aa: ASSQESGRYTSGVSYNEQF

j_gene: TRBJ2-5
v_gene: TRBV3-1/TRBV3-2
len: 13
CDR3aa: ASSQDRLAQETQY

j_gene: TRBJ1-4
v_gene: TRBV5-6
len: 13
CDR3aa: ASSWTGTTNEKLF

j_gene: TRBJ1-3
v_gene: TRBV7-8
len: 13
CDR3aa: ASSQQGIPGNTIY

j_gene: TRBJ2-7
v_gene: TRBV13
len: 15
CDR3aa: ASSYWTSGGPRGEQY

j_gene: TRBJ2-5
v_gene: TRBV7-2
len: 12
CDR3aa: ASSLSSGPWAQY

j_gene: TRBJ1-4
v_gene: TRBV5-4
len: 13
CDR3aa: ASSLKTGGNEKLF

j_gene: TRBJ2-1
v_gene: TRBV10-3
len: 14
CDR3aa: AISDPGLPEASGQF

j_gene: TRBJ2-1
v_gene: TRBV7-2
len: 14
CDR3aa: ASSPRGGGLAYEQF

j_gene: TRBJ2-3
v_gene: TRBV21-1
len: 14
CDR3aa: ASSKPQLAGADTQY

j_gene: TRBJ2-1
v_gene: TRBV19
len: 13
CDR3aa: ASSAPRGQFNEQF

j_gene: TRBJ2-1
v_gene: TRBV14
len: 12
CDR3aa: ASSRLAGDNEQF

j_gene: TRBJ1-1
v_gene: TRBV7-9
len: 13
CDR3aa: ASSPRGTVNTEAF

j_gene: TRBJ1-1
v_gene: TRBV19
len: 12
CDR3aa: ASTPGGAITEAF

j_gene: TRBJ2-2
v_gene: TRBV2
len: 10
CDR3aa: ASRAQGRELF

j_gene: TRBJ1-6
v_gene: TRBV6-5
len: 12
CDR3aa: ASSLTGDNSPLH

j_gene: TRBJ2-2
v_gene: TRBV4-1
len: 14
CDR3aa: ASSQVLAANTGELF

j_gene: TRBJ2-2
v_gene: TRBV6-4
len: 12
CDR3aa: ASSADGGTGELF